One and the same sample provided the 8 T cell receptor beta chains below, sequenced in a study of blood T cell repertoires in COVID-19. TCRdb's copy holds only in-frame clones and misses some; the assay was immunoSEQ multiplex PCR. The repertoire holds around 190,000 clones, with roughly 82% as singletons. Material for sequencing was PBMCs or T cells enriched from blood (not recorded which). Receptors originate from a man in his forties or fifties with acute COVID-19.

The rearrangement uses TRBV19 and TRBJ1-4, with D uncertain. Between the trimmed V and J ends, which lost 5 bases and 5 bases, there was a span of 21 bases. The CDR3 runs to 17 residues. Germline V gene data show CDR1 as LNHDA and CDR2 as SQIVND (reference sequence). CDR3 nucleotides: TGTGCCAGTAGTTCTGGACGTGTCGGACTAACCAATGAAAAACTGTTTTTT. Translating it yields CASSSGRVGLTNEKLFF.

The chain carries TRBV29-1 and TRBJ2-7; D perhaps matches TRBD1 (6 bases). Germline-derived CDR1 and CDR2 are SQVTM and ANQGSEA. The CDR3 has 13 amino acids. Trimming removed 3 bases from V and 3 bases from J, with 12 bases in between. The CDR3 sequence is CSVEVGHRYEQYF. Here the CDR3 DNA reads TGCAGCGTTGAGGTGGGACATCGCTACGAGCAGTACTTC.

This chain uses TRBV27 with TRBJ2-2; 9 bases line up with TRBD1. Germline trimming cut 5 bases from V and 5 bases from J; bases unmatched to any gene: 6. The CDR3 sequence is 15 residues long. From germline, CDR1 is MNHEY and CDR2 SMNVEV (reference sequence). This chain's CDR3 is CASSLGTGSTGELFF. The DNA of the CDR3 is TGTGCCAGCAGTCTTGGGACAGGGAGTACCGGGGAGCTGTTTTTT.

V gene TRBV5-1 combines with J gene TRBJ1-2, with D possibly TRBD1 on 5 matching bases. The germline V gene encodes CDR1 SGHRS and CDR2 YFSETQ. V dropped 2 bases and J dropped 2 bases, with 13 bases sitting between them. The CDR3 totals 15 residues. The CDR3 here is CASSFTPTANYGYTF. Written as DNA, the CDR3 is TGCGCCAGCAGCTTTACGCCGACAGCGAACTATGGCTACACCTTC.

The chain joins TRBV25-1 to TRBJ2-1, with TRBD2 matching over 13 bases. Germline lookup yields CDR1 MGHDK and CDR2 SYGVNS. The V and J ends lost 4 bases and 7 bases, in that order; junction bases with no gene match: 7. The CDR3 has 16 amino acids. The CDR3 bases are TGTGCCAGCAGTGGGGGACTAGCGGGAATCAGGAATGAGCAGTTCTTC. This codes for CASSGGLAGIRNEQFF.

This sequence joins TRBV2 and TRBJ2-7, with TRBD2 matching 13 bases. This CDR3 comprises 17 residues. J was trimmed by 6 bases and V by 7 bases; bases with no gene match: 15. Germline V gene lookup returns CDR1 SNHLY and CDR2 FYNNEI. Here the CDR3 DNA reads TGTGCCAGCAACCGGCCGGGACTAGCGGGACCCTCTGGCGAGCAGTACTTC. Protein product: CASNRPGLAGPSGEQYF.

V gene TRBV10-3 combines with J gene TRBJ2-1; no clear D. CDR1 is ENHRY and CDR2 is SYGVKD in the germline V gene. Trimming stripped 2 bases from V and 3 bases from J, with 8 bases between. The CDR3 loop spans 14 amino acids. CDR3 sequence reads: CAISEESGYNEQFF. CDR3 nucleotide sequence: TGTGCCATCAGTGAGGAGTCTGGCTACAATGAGCAGTTCTTC.

The chain has TRBV7-2 and TRBJ2-1; D is perhaps TRBD2 (6 bases). Germline-derived CDR1 and CDR2 are SGHTA and FQGNSA. V dropped 3 bases and J dropped 0 bases, with 15 bases sitting between them. This CDR3 is 17 amino acids long. CDR3 bases: TGTGCCAGCAGCTTCGGGACTCCTAGGAGCTCCTACAATGAGCAGTTCTTC. Residues: CASSFGTPRSSYNEQFF.